The 6 T cell receptor beta chains below were found in one sample sequenced in a study of T cells in women clearing cervical HPV infection. Sequenced by immunoSEQ multiplex PCR; TCRdb stores in-frame clones only, minus some. There are tens of thousands of clones in the sample, with about 6.7% held by the top ten. Sequencing input: blood buffy coat. The receptors here all came from a woman between 18 and 75 years old with a cervical HPV16 infection that either progressed to CIN3+ or cleared (not recorded which).

On this clone itself: The observed sequence ends 3 residues before the CDR3 terminus, with the missing tail filled in from the germline J gene. V and J are TRBV10-3 and TRBJ2-7; D perhaps matches TRBD2 (6 bases). The length of the CDR3 is 12 residues. The germline CDR1 and CDR2 sequences are ENHRY and SYGVKD. The ends were cut back, 10 bases at V and 6 bases at J, with 16 bases in the middle. CDR3: CATTGDSREQYF. CDR3 DNA (partial): TGTGCCACAACCGGGGACTCCCGCGAG.

A word on this clone: Read coverage stops 3 residues before the CDR3 terminus; the germline J gene supplies the remainder. The chain recombines TRBV29-1 with TRBJ2-2; 7 nucleotides match TRBD1. With V trimmed by 3 bases and J by 2 bases, 3 bases remained unmatched. Germline V gene lookup returns CDR1 SQVTM and CDR2 ANQGSEA. The CDR3 consists of 14 residues. Incomplete CDR3 DNA: TGCAGCGTTGATAGACAGGGTAACACCGGGGAG. This encodes CSVDRQGNTGE. The whole CDR3 sequence is CSVDRQGNTGELFF.

Partial CDR3 DNA: TGTGCCAGCAGCCAAGCAAGCACAGGGTCCGGC. Protein: CASSQASTGSG. The whole CDR3 reads CASSQASTGSGYTF. The chain recombines TRBV4-2 with TRBJ1-2, with D possibly TRBD1 on 6 matching bases. The CDR3 end falls 3 residues outside the read, so it is completed with the germline J gene. The CDR3 extends over 14 amino acids. Germline V gives CDR1 LGHNA, CDR2 YNFKEQ.

As concerns this clone: The read falls 3 residues short of the CDR3 end, and the missing part is taken from the germline J gene. The J gene is TRBJ2-2, the V gene TRBV2, with 8 bases aligning to TRBD1. Germline-derived CDR1 and CDR2 are SNHLY and FYNNEI. CDR3 size: 15 residues. Here the CDR3 reads CASSDRGATNEKLFF. CDR3 DNA, as far as it was read: TGTGCCAGCAGCGACAGGGGTGCAACTAATGAAAAG.

Points on this clone: Read data end 3 residues before the CDR3 end; the end is taken from the germline J gene. The chain combines TRBV11-3 with TRBJ2-1, with TRBD2 as a possible D gene (5 bases). This CDR3 has 14 residues. Germline V CDR1 and CDR2: SGHNT, YENEEA. V lost 1 base to trimming and J lost 5 bases, with 9 bases between them. The CDR3 protein is CASSLGRVDNEQFF. CDR3 DNA (partial): TGTGCCAGCAGCTTAGGGCGGGTCGACAATGAG. Drawing the rest from reference TRBV11-3 and TRBJ2-1, the complete variable domain is EAGVVQSPRYKIIEKKQPVAFWCNPISGHNTLYWYLQNLGQGPELLIRYENEEAVDDSQLPKDRFSAERLKGVDSTLKIQPAELGDSAVYLCASSLGRVDNEQFFGPGTRLTVL.

In the case of this clone: The CDR3 end is not reached by the read, which stops 3 residues before it; the germline J gene fills it in. Different DNA sequences within this sample yield the same CDR3. The V and J genes are TRBV23-1 and TRBJ2-1, with 13 bases aligning to TRBD2. TRBV23-1 is an ORF, and what it does is uncertain. Trimming cost V 4 bases and J 8 bases; bases outside gene matches: 14. The CDR3 consists of 18 residues. CDR3 protein: CASSLILRLAGGRDEQFF. The sequenced part of the CDR3 DNA is TGCGCCAGCAGTCTAATACTCCGACTAGCGGGAGGTCGTGATGAG.